This TCR beta chain was sequenced during a study of human T cells and chemical hapten exposure. Study-level information: Small differences in pooled library volume mainly drove the variation in TCR yields per sample.

The germline V gene has CDR1 LGHNA and CDR2 YSLEER. V shed 3 bases and J shed 5 bases, with 7 bases lying between them. The CDR3 length is 13 residues. Note on this clonotype: Its cognate antigen is unknown.

The sample's time point: patch test 3, about 24 weeks after DPC sensitization. The treatment is: therapeutic diphenylcyclopropenone sensitization with weekly scalp DPC. Whole-study results and caveats: The study found that PT1 expanded TCR counts correlated positively with patch test score.

TCRdb reanalysed the RACE reads using MiXCR and keeps one entry per CDR3 protein. The sample yields about 58,000 distinct CDR3 sequences, around 11% seen once. The TCR sequence derives from a man aged 25-40 years with alopecia areata. Some clones in this sample may be carry-over from other donors' samples. The chain combines TRBV4-3 with TRBJ2-2, with D possibly being TRBD2 (5 bases). Sequencing used whole blood, obtained in connection with sensitization to the hapten diphenylcyclopropenone (DPC). CDR3 loop: CASSHPGTGELFF. The CDR3 DNA reads TGCGCCAGCAGCCATCCGGGGACCGGGGAGCTGTTTTTT.